This T cell receptor beta chain originates from a study of blood T cells in healthy people across ages. Study-level findings and limits: Without sorted subsets, naive and antigen-experienced compartments could not be conclusively compared. A greater number of naive CD4+ cells and higher diversity distinguished long-lived donors from aged donors.

With a J-beta primer mix and a sample-barcoded 5' primer, a second PCR ran about 7 to 12 cycles. A template-switch adaptor that had 12 random nucleotides put a tag on each cDNA molecule. Every sample gave at least 3 million paired-end reads containing CDR3. MiXCR, applied by TCRdb to the 5' RACE reads, yields one record per CDR3 protein. The repertoire holds almost 1 million distinct CDR3 sequences, with just over 50% as singletons. This clonotype came up a few times. The target antigen is unknown. The V end lost 4 bases, the J end lost 13 bases, and 20 bases lay between the germline ends. This CDR3 has 14 amino acids. CDR1 is MNHNY and CDR2 is SVGAGI in the germline V gene (reference sequence).

This clonotype originated in a woman aged 60 to 75 in good health. V usage is TRBV6-6 and J usage is TRBJ2-4; D is perhaps TRBD1 (6 bases). Sequencing was performed on blood. The CDR3 DNA sequence: TGTGCCAGCAGTTCCGGGCTAAAAAAGGGGGAGCAGTACTTC. It specifies CASSSGLKKGEQYF.